This record covers a single TCR beta chain. In TCRdb, the 5' RACE reads were re-called with MiXCR into one record per CDR3 protein. The data hold a few hundred thousand distinct CDR3 sequences, with 16% observed a single time. The ends were cut back, 3 bases at V and 12 bases at J, with 11 bases in the middle. Germline CDR1 is WSHSY and CDR2 is SAAADI. This CDR3 contains 11 residues. The record originates from a study of T-cell memory formation after mild COVID-19. The sequence was obtained from a man between 18 and 35 years old who had mild COVID-19 (a few samples of this study predate the infection). Cell type and time point are not known. What was sequenced was PBMCs or a T cell subset sorted from them (not recorded which). The gene calls are TRBV10-2 and TRBJ1-2, with D unresolved. CDR3 sequence (DNA): TGCGCCAGCAGTGATATCGGTATCCACACCTTC. Translating it yields CASSDIGIHTF.